The sequence of this T cell receptor beta chain was determined in a study of TIL therapy for anti-PD-1-resistant metastatic lung cancer. Looking at the study overall: By whole-exome sequencing, median non-synonymous tumor mutation burden was around 1.5 mutations per megabase.

Time point given: pre-treatment sample, taken before nivolumab and TIL therapy. The immunoSEQ assay was v3. Some clones are missing from TCRdb's copy, which holds only in-frame ones; the method was immunoSEQ multiplex PCR. This table has about 47,000 clones, about 86% appearing once. Germline lookup yields CDR1 KGHSH and CDR2 LQKENI. The V and J ends lost 3 bases and 2 bases respectively, with 11 bases between them. The CDR3 has 14 amino acids. V gene TRBV18 combines with J gene TRBJ2-7; D is tentatively TRBD1 or TRBD2 (5 bases each). Specimen: blood, collected at baseline. This clonotype was obtained from a person aged 25-85 years with non-small cell lung cancer. The CDR3 is CASSPVWDAYEQYF. CDR3 nucleotides: TGTGCCAGCTCACCGGTGTGGGACGCCTACGAGCAGTACTTC.